A selection of T cell receptor beta chains follows, all from one sample in a study of control samples from healthy donors and cancer patients. Some clones are missing from TCRdb's copy, which holds only in-frame ones; the method was immunoSEQ multiplex PCR. This table holds about 35,000 clones, approximately 90% found once. The specimen was PBMCs. The receptors stem from a woman between 35 and 50 years old with lung cancer. The CDR3 runs from the conserved cysteine through the conserved F or W. Fields, in order: clone size, J gene, D gene, V gene, CDR3 protein, CDR3 DNA. The D gene is left open where the match is weak. For some rows the clone size is stated as once, few or many, or as a class when expanded; others skip it.

- | TRBJ1-3 | - | TRBV3-1/TRBV3-2 | CASSPSRGSGNTIYF | TGTGCCAGCAGCCCTAGTCGGGGGTCTGGAAACACCATATATTTT
- | TRBJ1-4 | TRBD1 | TRBV18 | CASSPQARQGVTEKLFF | TGTGCCAGCTCACCTCAGGCCAGACAGGGGGTTACCGAAAAACTGTTTTTT
- | TRBJ1-5 | TRBD1 | TRBV18 | CASSPERTGYNQPQHF | TGTGCCAGCTCCCCCGAACGGACAGGGTACAATCAGCCCCAGCATTTT
- | TRBJ1-2 | - | TRBV9 | CASSVGVGNDGYTF | TGTGCCAGCAGCGTAGGAGTAGGGAACGATGGCTACACCTTC
- | TRBJ2-7 | TRBD1 | TRBV27 | CASSDRQGRDEQYF | TGTGCCAGCAGCGACCGACAGGGCCGAGACGAGCAGTACTTC
once | TRBJ1-6 | - | TRBV27 | CASRQAGGPSPLHF | TGTGCCAGCCGCCAGGCGGGGGGCCCTTCACCCCTCCACTTT
- | TRBJ2-3 | - | TRBV3-1/TRBV3-2 | CASKGEDGGANTQYF | TGTGCCAGCAAGGGTGAGGATGGGGGGGCGAATACGCAGTATTTT
few | TRBJ1-1 | TRBD1 | TRBV19 | CASTTGTGGEAFF | TGTGCCAGTACGACGGGGACAGGGGGAGAAGCTTTCTTT
- | TRBJ2-1 | - | TRBV11-2 | CASSLVGGQQFF | TGTGCCAGCAGCTTAGTTGGGGGACAGCAGTTCTTC
- | TRBJ1-5 | - | TRBV28 | CASSLWDQPQHF | TGTGCCAGCAGTTTATGGGATCAGCCCCAGCATTTT
- | TRBJ1-1 | - | TRBV6-1 | CASSESRDPNTEAFF | TGTGCCAGCAGTGAATCTCGGGATCCGAACACTGAAGCTTTCTTT
- | TRBJ1-2 | TRBD1 | TRBV14 | CASSLRGQGVSYGYTF | TGTGCCAGCAGCTTACGAGGACAGGGGGTCTCGTATGGCTACACCTTC
- | TRBJ1-2 | - | TRBV4-3 | CASSQDQGGSINYGYTF | TGCGCCAGCAGCCAAGATCAAGGCGGTAGTATTAACTATGGCTACACCTTC
- | TRBJ2-3 | TRBD2 | TRBV2 | CASSPGLATDTQYF | TGTGCCAGCAGCCCGGGACTAGCGACAGATACGCAGTATTTT
- | TRBJ1-3 | - | TRBV11-3 | CASSLQVGVGNTIYF | TGTGCCAGCAGCTTACAGGTTGGAGTCGGAAACACCATATATTTT
- | TRBJ1-1 | - | TRBV7-2 | CASSLEGRTEAFF | TGTGCCAGCAGCTTAGAGGGACGGACTGAAGCTTTCTTT
- | TRBJ2-1 | - | TRBV6-5 | CASSLDKSSYNEQFF | TGTGCCAGCAGTCTTGACAAGAGCTCCTACAATGAGCAGTTCTTC
once | TRBJ1-1 | - | TRBV28 | CASIRNTEAFF | TGTGCCAGCATACGGAACACTGAAGCTTTCTTT
- | TRBJ1-1 | TRBD1 | TRBV11-3 | CASREGTGGASTEAFF | TGTGCCAGCAGGGAAGGGACAGGGGGAGCGAGCACTGAAGCTTTCTTT
- | TRBJ2-5 | - | TRBV19 | CASSTGDIKIETQYF | TGTGCCAGTAGTACGGGAGACATTAAAATTGAGACCCAGTACTTC
- | TRBJ1-5 | - | TRBV18 | CASSPSASQPQHF | TGTGCCAGCTCACCATCGGCCAGCCAGCCCCAGCATTTT
- | TRBJ2-7 | - | TRBV7-2 | CASSLNTYEQYF | TGTGCCAGCAGCCTCAATACTTACGAGCAGTACTTC
- | TRBJ1-4 | - | TRBV11-2 | CASSPRGGPNEKLFF | TGTGCCAGCAGCCCTAGAGGGGGGCCTAATGAAAAACTGTTTTTT
- | TRBJ2-1 | TRBD2 | TRBV5-6 | CASSKGLGLAEQFF | TGTGCCAGCAGCAAGGGTTTGGGACTAGCCGAGCAGTTCTTC
once | TRBJ2-7 | - | TRBV4-3 | CASSQDRADPYEQYF | TGCGCCAGCAGCCAAGATCGAGCGGACCCCTACGAGCAGTACTTC
few | TRBJ2-5 | - | TRBV14 | CASSQEKFPFARQQETQYF | TGTGCCAGCAGCCAAGAAAAATTCCCATTTGCCAGGCAGCAAGAGACCCAGTACTTC
- | TRBJ2-7 | - | TRBV28 | CASTRASWAYEQYF | TGTGCCAGCACCCGGGCCTCCTGGGCCTACGAGCAGTACTTC
- | TRBJ2-3 | - | TRBV14 | CASSQAGGEDTQYF | TGTGCCAGCAGCCAAGCTGGTGGAGAAGATACGCAGTATTTT
- | TRBJ2-2 | - | TRBV11-3 | CASSRGTGTNTGELFF | TGTGCCAGCAGTCGAGGGACTGGCACGAACACCGGGGAGCTGTTTTTT
- | TRBJ1-1 | TRBD1 | TRBV5-1 | CASSTHQGDPPSAFF | TGCGCCAGCAGCACCCATCAGGGGGATCCCCCCTCAGCTTTCTTT
- | TRBJ1-6 | - | TRBV6-5 | CASSPREDRSLHF | TGTGCCAGCAGTCCCCGGGAGGACAGATCCCTCCACTTT
- | TRBJ1-5 | - | TRBV9 | CASSSGHLSNQPQHF | TGTGCCAGCAGCTCTGGACACCTTAGCAATCAGCCCCAGCATTTT
- | TRBJ2-3 | - | TRBV6-5 | CASSPPGMDTQYF | TGTGCCAGCAGTCCCCCGGGGATGGATACGCAGTATTTT
once | TRBJ1-2 | - | TRBV5-1 | CASSPRQLTYGYTF | TGCGCCAGCAGCCCTCGACAGCTTACCTATGGCTACACCTTC
- | TRBJ1-1 | - | TRBV6-5 | CASNRRIPNTEAFF | TGTGCCAGTAACCGACGGATCCCTAACACTGAAGCTTTCTTT
- | TRBJ2-4 | - | TRBV18 | CASSPRDTLLAKNIQYF | TGTGCCAGCTCACCTCGGGACACCCTTTTAGCCAAAAACATTCAGTACTTC
- | TRBJ2-3 | TRBD2 | TRBV3-1/TRBV3-2 | CASSQDGSGGALDTQYF | TGTGCCAGCAGCCAAGATGGTAGCGGGGGGGCGTTAGATACGCAGTATTTT
- | TRBJ2-7 | TRBD2 | TRBV4-3 | CASSQDWRGATSHEQYF | TGCGCCAGCAGCCAAGATTGGCGGGGGGCCACCTCCCACGAGCAGTACTTC
few | TRBJ2-3 | - | TRBV6-5 | CASSQGWLDTQYF | TGTGCCAGCAGCCAGGGGTGGTTAGATACGCAGTATTTT